This T cell receptor (beta chain) was sequenced for a study of blood T cell repertoires in COVID-19. Turning to the study itself: Samples came from the United States, Italy and Spain, spanning acute and convalescent COVID-19. Sources were T cells, B-cell-depleted T cells, or PBMCs; the material itself was cDNA or gDNA.

The CDR3 extends over 13 amino acids. Germline values: CDR1 SGHNT, CDR2 YYREEE (reference sequence). After removal of 1 base from V and 8 bases from J, the junction contained 2 bases not matched to a gene. As originally analysed: Amplifying reference gene primers gave estimates of nucleated cell counts. The data were produced by immunoSEQ multiplex PCR, yet TCRdb's version contains in-frame clones alone and is incomplete. D and trimming were read from the DNA, whereas the V and J calls and clone size are those reported in that table. Of about 150,000 clones detected, 84% appear once; the ten largest clones hold 9.8%.

The sample comprised peripheral blood. The chain carries TRBV5-4 and TRBJ2-1, with 8 bases that match TRBD2. The TCR was taken from a woman between 45 and 60 years old with acute or convalescent COVID-19. The CDR3 here is CASSLRLAHEQFF. The CDR3 DNA follows: TGTGCCAGCAGCTTGCGACTAGCGCATGAGCAGTTCTTC.